These T cell receptor beta chains were read from a single sample in a study of regulatory T cells in long-lasting Graves disease. TCRdb reprocessed the multiplex PCR reads with MiXCR, giving one entry per CDR3 protein. The sample comprises 350,000 to 450,000 distinct CDR3 sequences, roughly 23% of which are singletons, and 13% to 15% rests with the top ten. The material sequenced was peripheral blood mononuclear cells (PBMCs), taken when the disease was refractory, from a patient treated with antithyroid drugs. These receptors all stem from a female donor with Graves disease. CDR3s include the opening cysteine and the closing phenylalanine or tryptophan. The D gene is left open where the match is weak. Size values are once, few and many counts, or a class for expanded clones, and some rows have none.

j_gene | v_gene | abundance | d_gene | CDR3nt | CDR3aa
TRBJ1-2 | TRBV28 | many | TRBD1 | TGTGCCAGCAGTTTATCGGGGCAGGGACAGGGCTACACCTTC | CASSLSGQGQGYTF
TRBJ2-5 | TRBV4-1 | . | TRBD2 | TGCGCCAGCAGCCAAGGACACGGGGGGATAGAGACCCAGTACTTC | CASSQGHGGIETQYF
TRBJ2-5 | TRBV30 | . | TRBD2 | TGTGCCTGGGGCGGGGGGTCCGACGAGACCCAGTACTTC | CAWGGGSDETQYF
TRBJ2-5 | TRBV20-1 | many | . | TGCAGTGCTAGTTCTCGGCCAGGGAAGACCCAGTACTTC | CSASSRPGKTQYF
TRBJ1-5 | TRBV28 | many | . | TGTGCCAGCAGTTTATCTGGGCCAGTTAATCAGCCCCAGCATTTT | CASSLSGPVNQPQHF
TRBJ1-1 | TRBV27 | many | TRBD1 | TGTGCCAGCAGGGGGACAGGGGCGAACACTGAAGCTTTCTTT | CASRGTGANTEAFF
TRBJ1-3 | TRBV5-6 | . | . | TGTGCCAGCAGCAAGGACAGTTACACTGGAAACACCATATATTTT | CASSKDSYTGNTIYF
TRBJ1-2 | TRBV7-2 | many | TRBD1 | TGTGCCAGCAGCTTAGATTGGGACAGGGGCCTTCTAGGTGGCTACACCTTC | CASSLDWDRGLLGGYTF
TRBJ2-1 | TRBV29-1 | . | . | TGCAGCGCTGATTCGCCCGATTCGGCCTACAATGAGCAGTTCTTC | CSADSPDSAYNEQFF
TRBJ2-5 | TRBV5-1 | few | . | TGCGCCAGCAGCTTGGCCTCCGAACGACAAGAGACCCAGTACTTC | CASSLASERQETQYF
TRBJ2-2 | TRBV4-2 | . | TRBD2 | TGTGCCAGCAGCCGGAGATTGGGAGGGCAACCCGGGGAGCTGTTTTTT | CASSRRLGGQPGELFF
TRBJ2-5 | TRBV20-1 | many | TRBD2 | TGCAGTGCCTCACTCGGGACTAGCAGGGAGACCCAGTACTTC | CSASLGTSRETQYF
TRBJ1-1 | TRBV4-2 | . | . | TGTGCCAGCAGCCAAGAATGGGGGAACACTGAAGCTTTCTTT | CASSQEWGNTEAFF
TRBJ1-3 | TRBV28 | . | . | TGTGCCAGCAGTCCCGCCCCCGGGGGAACTGGAAACACCATATATTTT | CASSPAPGGTGNTIYF
TRBJ2-5 | TRBV27 | few | . | TGTGCCAGCAGTCGAAAACGCAAGAGAACCCAGTACTTC | CASSRKRKRTQYF
TRBJ1-1 | TRBV20-1 | many | TRBD1 | TGCAGTGCTAGCGGGGACAGTGGAAACACTGAAGCTTTCTTT | CSASGDSGNTEAFF
TRBJ2-7 | TRBV10-1 | . | . | TGCGCCAGTTCAGCCTTTGGATACGAGCAGTACTTC | CASSAFGYEQYF
TRBJ1-2 | TRBV5-6 | . | . | TGTGCCAGCAGCCCTGGGTTTCCGGATAGGCATGGCTACACCTTC | CASSPGFPDRHGYTF
TRBJ1-1 | TRBV2 | many | . | TGTGCCAGCAGTTTACGGGGTGGTGAAGCTTTCTTT | CASSLRGGEAFF
TRBJ1-2 | TRBV6-1 | many | . | TGTGCCAGCAGTCCACGACGGGGAAATGGCTACACCTTC | CASSPRRGNGYTF
TRBJ2-7 | TRBV19 | many | . | TGTGCCAGTAGTATTGGGTACGAGCAGTACTTC | CASSIGYEQYF
TRBJ2-7 | TRBV7-9 | few | . | TGTGCCAGCAGCTCTAGGGGTGGAGCCGGCGAGCAGTACTTC | CASSSRGGAGEQYF
TRBJ2-7 | TRBV4-2 | once | . | TGTGCCAGCAGATTAAGCCCAGGGGCGGGCTACGAGCAGTACTTC | CASRLSPGAGYEQYF
TRBJ2-7 | TRBV12-3/TRBV12-4 | many | TRBD1 | TGTGCCAGCAGTTTCCACGGCAGGGGGCTCGGCTGGTCCTACGAGCAGTACTTC | CASSFHGRGLGWSYEQYF
TRBJ1-5 | TRBV28 | few | . | TGTGCCAGCTGCCAAAGCAATCAGCCCCAGCATTTT | CASCQSNQPQHF